The sample holds one count of the clone carrying this T cell receptor beta chain. What it binds is unknown. The data stem from a study of cytomegalovirus exposure and HLA in healthy donors. The wider study: As an earlier analysis found, about 200 million T cells yielded 90 million to 140 million unique TCR beta sequences. Study-wide findings and caveats: CMV serostatus was the only recorded immune exposure for donors.

Germline CDR1 and CDR2: MDHEN and SYDVKM. Trimming left V 6 bases short and J 11 bases short, with 23 bases between. This CDR3 region has 15 residues. PCR employed 60 Vbeta and 13 Jbeta primers. Assay used: immunoSEQ multiplex PCR; TCRdb lists only in-frame clones, some missing. The sample shows 45,000 or so clones, about 78% of them seen only once. Healthy bone marrow donors made up the donor group. Sequencing input: PBMCs. The chain links TRBV28 to TRBJ1-5; D unresolved. This sequence was found in a woman under 40 in good health and CMV-seronegative. CDR3 amino acids: CASSSPGLVRPAQHF. CDR3 sequence (DNA): TGTGCCAGCAGCTCACCCGGACTCGTGAGGCCTGCCCAGCATTTT.